The 32 T cell receptor beta chains presented below share a single source sample, sequenced in a study of cytomegalovirus exposure and HLA in healthy donors. The PCR contained 60 Vbeta and 13 Jbeta primers. Profiling relied on immunoSEQ multiplex PCR, and the TCRdb table lists in-frame clones only, not all of them. The repertoire has about 140,000 clones, approximately 61% of them found once; the top ten carry around 1.6%. The sequencing sample was made of PBMCs. The receptor set was obtained from a human donor in good health.

V usage is TRBV28 and J usage is TRBJ2-5, with 13 nucleotides matching TRBD2. The length of the CDR3 is 20 residues. V shed 3 bases, J shed 5 bases, and the junction held 18 bases outside the gene matches. Germline CDR1 MDHEN, CDR2 SYDVKM. The CDR3 nucleotides read TGTGCCAGCAGTTTTAAAAGCCACCCTCGACTAGCGGGAGGCTGGGAGACCCAGTACTTC. The encoded protein is CASSFKSHPRLAGGWETQYF.

J is TRBJ2-3 and V is TRBV7-8, with TRBD2 as a possible D gene (5 bases). Germline lookup yields CDR1 SGHVS and CDR2 FQNEAQ. The CDR3 sequence is 16 residues long. V was shortened by 4 bases and J by 1 base, with 15 bases between the two germline ends. CDR3 in amino acids: CASSSPDFGGTDTQYF. The CDR3 region has the DNA TGTGCCAGCAGCTCCCCAGACTTCGGGGGCACAGATACGCAGTATTTT.

The CDR3 nucleotides read TGCGCCAGCAGCCCTGGACTAGCGACTACGGAGTGGTACTTC. It codes for CASSPGLATTEWYF. The chain joins TRBV5-1 to TRBJ2-7, with 9 bases identical to TRBD2. CDR3 length equals 14 residues. The V and J ends lost 4 bases and 12 bases, in that order; junction bases with no gene match: 14. Germline V gives CDR1 SGHRS, CDR2 YFSETQ.

In its sample, this clone was seen once. The gene calls are TRBV18 and TRBJ1-4; 9 nucleotides line up with TRBD1. The germline V gene has CDR1 KGHSH and CDR2 LQKENI. The CDR3 length is 14 residues. V lost 1 base and J lost 10; bases outside the gene matches: 4. As DNA, the CDR3 is TGTGCCAGCTCACCACGGGACAGGGAGGGAAAACTGTTTTTT. Protein product: CASSPRDREGKLFF.

The V call is TRBV11-1, the J call TRBJ2-4; weak D call: TRBD1 (6 bases). This CDR3 is built from 16 residues. CDR1 is SGHAT and CDR2 is FQDESV in the germline V gene (reference sequence). V lost 5 bases and J 0 bases, leaving 14 bases between the germline ends. The CDR3 loop is CASSETGSKAKNIQYF. The CDR3 DNA reads as TGTGCCAGCAGCGAAACAGGGTCTAAAGCCAAAAACATTCAGTACTTC.

This sequence joins TRBV6-1 and TRBJ2-5; D gene ambiguous. Looked up from germline, CDR1 is MNHNS and CDR2 is SASEGT. The CDR3 is 15 residues long. Trimming stripped 1 base from V and 4 bases from J, with 13 bases between. In nucleotides, the CDR3 is TGTGCCAGCAGTGAAGGGGCTACGCTTTTAGAGACCCAGTACTTC. Protein: CASSEGATLLETQYF.

This chain joins TRBV14 and TRBJ2-6; D possibly corresponds to TRBD2 (6 bases). Germline V gene lookup returns CDR1 SGHDN and CDR2 FVKESK. The CDR3 loop spans 21 amino acids. Trimming cost V 3 bases and J 2 bases, with 26 bases left between them. Written as DNA, the CDR3 is TGTGCCAGCAGCCACCGTTCCGGTATGGGGAGGTGGGGGACTGGGGCCAACGTCCTGACTTTC. This encodes CASSHRSGMGRWGTGANVLTF.

This clone was detected a few times. The chain uses TRBV6-1 and TRBJ2-7, with 9 nucleotides matching TRBD1. The V and J ends lost 6 bases and 3 bases, in that order; junction bases with no gene match: 9. CDR1 is MNHNS, CDR2 SASEGT, per germline. The CDR3 contains 15 residues. DNA of the CDR3: TGTGCCAGCAGGGCCGGGACAGGGCCCTTCTACGAGCAGTACTTC. Protein sequence: CASRAGTGPFYEQYF.

Of note for this clone: The same CDR3 can be traced to other DNA sequences in this sample. This chain links TRBV9 with TRBJ2-7, with 9 bases fitting TRBD1. The germline gives CDR1 SGDLS, CDR2 YYNGEE. V shed 0 bases, J shed 3 bases, and the junction held 1 base outside the gene matches. The CDR3 totals 14 residues. The CDR3 DNA reads as TGTGCCAGCAGCGTAGGACAGGGGGTCTACGAGCAGTACTTC. It is translated as CASSVGQGVYEQYF.

The gene calls are TRBV7-3 and TRBJ1-3; D gene uncertain. Germline V gene data show CDR1 as SGHTA and CDR2 as FQGTGA. The CDR3 runs to 13 residues. V was cut by 5 bases and J by 2 bases, with 7 bases left in between. Here the CDR3 reads CASSPSPGNTIYF. The CDR3 DNA reads as TGTGCCAGCAGCCCTTCCCCTGGAAACACCATATATTTT.

Note on this clone: Compared with germline, one end of the junction differs, possibly owing to a read error. This chain uses TRBV11-3 with TRBJ1-2; 10 bases match TRBD1. This CDR3 region has 16 residues. Germline V gene lookup returns CDR1 SGHNT and CDR2 YENEEA. Here the CDR3 reads CASSPPAGQGNYGYPF. The CDR3, as DNA: TGTGCCAGCAGCCCCCCTGCGGGACAGGGGAACTATGGCTACCCCTTC.

This clone has more than one count but fewer than ten. The genes are TRBV6-6 and TRBJ1-3; TRBD1 matches 8 bases. The CDR3 consists of 15 residues. Germline CDR1 and CDR2: MNHNY and SVGAGI (reference sequence). V shed 4 bases, J shed 0 bases, and the junction held 2 bases outside the gene matches. CDR3 sequence reads: CASSSGQGSGNTIYF. In DNA, the CDR3 is TGTGCCAGCAGTTCTGGACAGGGCTCTGGAAACACCATATATTTT.

This chain connects TRBV11-1 to TRBJ2-7; 10 bases are a match to TRBD1. The CDR3 runs to 13 residues. V shed 5 bases and J 3 bases; nucleotides not matched to a gene: 1. Germline CDR1 is SGHAT and CDR2 is FQDESV (reference sequence). The CDR3 DNA follows: TGTGCCAGCAGCCGGGACAGGGGCTACGAGCAGTACTTC. Translation: CASSRDRGYEQYF.

The V and J genes are TRBV6-4 and TRBJ2-3; TRBD2 aligns across 7 bases. Germline-derived CDR1 and CDR2 are MRHNA and SNTAGT. The CDR3 contains 15 residues. The J segment lost 3 bases and the V segment lost 6 bases, leaving 9 bases of the junction unmatched. For the CDR3, the DNA is TGTGCCAGCAGCGCCTTAGCGGGTGTGACAGATACGCAGTATTTT. It encodes CASSALAGVTDTQYF.

The rearrangement uses TRBV7-9 and TRBJ2-1, with TRBD2 identical over 10 bases. The germline CDR1 and CDR2 sequences are SEHNR and FQNEAQ (reference sequence). V trimming: 2 bases; J trimming: 7 bases; junction bases outside the gene matches: 5. There are 15 residues in the CDR3. The CDR3: CASSLRLAGENEQFF. Here the CDR3 DNA reads TGTGCCAGCAGCTTAAGGCTAGCGGGAGAGAATGAGCAGTTCTTC.

The table lists this clone with a count of one. The rearrangement uses TRBV27 and TRBJ1-5, with D unresolved. V gave up 10 bases and J gave up 0 bases, with 10 bases separating them. Germline lookup yields CDR1 MNHEY and CDR2 SMNVEV (reference sequence). The CDR3 covers 13 residues. DNA for the CDR3: TGTGCCACCGGGGAGTATAGCAATCAGCCCCAGCATTTT. Its translation: CATGEYSNQPQHF.

This clone has just a few counts. The chain combines TRBV7-9 with TRBJ2-1; the match to TRBD2 covers 9 bases. This CDR3 spans 16 amino acids. V was clipped by 4 bases and J by 3 bases; unmatched bases: 7. Germline V gene lookup returns CDR1 SEHNR and CDR2 FQNEAQ (reference sequence). The CDR3 spells CASSSSGRPNYNEQFF. The CDR3 DNA reads as TGTGCCAGCAGCTCAAGCGGGAGGCCCAACTACAATGAGCAGTTCTTC. The variable domain in full, completed from reference TRBV7-9 and TRBJ2-1, reads DTGVSQNPRHKITKRGQNVTFRCDPISEHNRLYWYRQTLGQGPEFLTYFQNEAQLEKSRLLSDRFSAERPKGSFSTLEIQRTEQGDSAMYLCASSSSGRPNYNEQFFGPGTRLTVL.

Only one count was recorded for this clone. The chain links TRBV7-9 to TRBJ2-1; tentatively, D is TRBD1 (5 bases). Trimming removed 1 base at V and 11 bases at J, with 9 bases between. The CDR3 is 12 residues long. Germline assignment: CDR1 SEHNR and CDR2 FQNEAQ (reference sequence). As DNA, the CDR3 is TGTGCCAGCAGCTTAGATCGACAGCAGCAGTTCTTC. This sequence encodes CASSLDRQQQFF.

As to this clone: Other nucleotide sequences in the sample specify the same CDR3. The chain joins TRBV5-1 to TRBJ2-1; 8 bases map to TRBD1. Losses at the gene ends were 4 bases for V and 3 bases for J; bases not matched to a gene: 6. The CDR3 contains 15 residues. Germline V gene data show CDR1 as SGHRS and CDR2 as YFSETQ. The DNA of the CDR3 is TGCGCCAGCAGCCCAGGACAGGGAGACTACAATGAGCAGTTCTTC. Translation: CASSPGQGDYNEQFF. The full variable domain, its missing parts supplied by reference TRBV5-1 and TRBJ2-1, is KAGVTQTPRYLIKTRGQQVTLSCSPISGHRSVSWYQQTPGQGLQFLFEYFSETQRNKGNFPGRFSGRQFSNSRSEMNVSTLELGDSALYLCASSPGQGDYNEQFFGPGTRLTVL.

A few counts support this clone. This CDR3 is CASSRQGGMTEAFF. The CDR3 coding sequence is TGTGCCAGTAGTCGACAGGGGGGAATGACTGAAGCTTTCTTT. The chain carries TRBV19 and TRBJ1-1; 9 bases fit TRBD1. CDR1 is LNHDA, CDR2 SQIVND, per germline (reference sequence). The ends lost 5 bases at V and 5 bases at J; junction bases unmatched: 6. This CDR3 spans 14 amino acids.

This clone showed up just a few times. The chain uses TRBV4-1 and TRBJ2-1; the match to TRBD2 covers 7 bases. V gave up 4 bases and J gave up 10 bases; unmatched junction bases: 19. Germline V CDR1 and CDR2: MGHRA, YSYEKL. This CDR3 contains 17 residues. This CDR3 reads CASSPTPPRTRSGEQFF. The CDR3, as DNA: TGCGCCAGCAGCCCCACCCCCCCTAGGACTAGGAGTGGCGAGCAGTTCTTC.

This clone was counted a few times. This rearrangement joins TRBV5-6 to TRBJ2-2, with unresolved D. Per germline, CDR1 SGHDT and CDR2 YYEEEE. This CDR3 has 13 residues. Trimming cost V 0 bases and J 13 bases, with 13 bases left between them. CDR3 DNA: TGTGCCAGCAGCTTGGGGTTGGCACCCTGGCTGTTTTTT. This translates into CASSLGLAPWLFF.

The chain carries TRBV6-5 and TRBJ1-5; 9 bases agree with TRBD1. This CDR3 is 14 amino acids long. J gave up 4 bases and V 5 bases, and 3 bases lay outside the gene matches. Germline CDR1 MNHEY, CDR2 SVGAGI. CDR3 sequence: CASSPGQGNQPQHF. Written as DNA, the CDR3 is TGTGCCAGCAGTCCCGGACAGGGGAATCAGCCCCAGCATTTT.

This clone was seen a handful of times. The V and J genes are TRBV5-6 and TRBJ2-3, with 7 bases identical to TRBD1. The trim removed 2 bases at V and 3 bases at J, leaving 6 bases unmatched. From germline, CDR1 is SGHDT and CDR2 YYEEEE. CDR3 length equals 15 residues. CDR3 bases: TGTGCCAGCAGCTTCGACAGGGTGGGTACAGATACGCAGTATTTT. It yields the protein CASSFDRVGTDTQYF.

V gene TRBV27 combines with J gene TRBJ1-3; 7 positions agree with TRBD1. The V and J ends lost 10 bases and 0 bases, in that order; junction bases with no gene match: 9. CDR1 is MNHEY, CDR2 SMNVEV, per germline (reference sequence). The CDR3 covers 15 residues. The DNA for the CDR3 is TGTGCCACCCGACCGGGACAGTACTCTGGAAACACCATATATTTT. Its translation: CATRPGQYSGNTIYF.

The rearrangement uses TRBV7-9 and TRBJ2-1; weak D call: TRBD2 (6 bases). The length of the CDR3 is 16 residues. Germline CDR1 reads SEHNR; CDR2 reads FQNEAQ (reference sequence). V was pared by 5 bases and J by 0 bases, with 14 bases between. Written as DNA, the CDR3 is TGTGCCAGCAGCCTAGACGGGGGTAGCTCCTACAATGAGCAGTTCTTC. This translates into CASSLDGGSSYNEQFF.

The rearrangement joins TRBV28 to TRBJ2-5; 10 bases agree with TRBD2. This CDR3 contains 15 residues. Germline CDR1 reads MDHEN; CDR2 reads SYDVKM. With 5 bases clipped from V and 5 bases from J, the junction kept 8 bases outside the gene matches. CDR3 sequence (DNA): TGTGCCAGCAGTAGGACTAGCGGCGTTGTGGAGACCCAGTACTTC. It is translated as CASSRTSGVVETQYF.

The chain recombines TRBV6-5 with TRBJ2-5; tentative D call: TRBD2 (5 bases). The J call is doubtful: the DNA matches TRBJ2-7 better. This CDR3 comprises 15 residues. Germline CDR1 reads MNHEY; CDR2 reads SVGAGI. The CDR3 coding sequence is TGTGCCAGCAGCTCTGGACGGCGGGCTTTGTACGAGCAGTACTTC. The encoded protein is CASSSGRRALYEQYF.

The chain combines TRBV5-6 with TRBJ2-1; TRBD1 matches at 7 bases. Per germline, CDR1 SGHDT and CDR2 YYEEEE. The V segment lost 4 bases and the J segment 1 base; nucleotides outside the gene matches: 11. The CDR3 runs to 17 residues. In DNA, the CDR3 is TGTGCCAGCAGCCAAAGTGGACAGGACGGATCCTACAATGAGCAGTTCTTC. Protein: CASSQSGQDGSYNEQFF.

V and J are TRBV6-1 and TRBJ2-2, with 7 bases matching TRBD1. After removal of 7 bases from V and 6 bases from J, the junction contained 8 bases not matched to a gene. Germline lookup yields CDR1 MNHNS and CDR2 SASEGT. The CDR3 has 14 amino acids. The CDR3 sequence is CASIYQGTAGELFF. The CDR3 region has the DNA TGTGCCAGCATCTATCAGGGGACAGCCGGGGAGCTGTTTTTT.

This clone was recorded only once. V is TRBV6-6 and J is TRBJ1-2; a weak D match, TRBD1 (5 bases). The CDR3 is 14 amino acids. In germline, CDR1 is MNHNY, CDR2 SVGAGI (reference sequence). V was cut by 5 bases and J by 2 bases, with 12 bases left in between. CDR3 residues: CASSPDSLNYGYTF. As DNA, the CDR3 is TGTGCCAGCAGTCCCGACAGTCTCAACTATGGCTACACCTTC.

This clone occurred a few times. The V and J genes are TRBV9 and TRBJ1-2; D not resolved. CDR3 length: 16 amino acids. V was shortened by 0 bases and J by 1 base, with 13 bases between the two germline ends. Germline CDR1 SGDLS, CDR2 YYNGEE. This CDR3 is CASSVEGGRINYGYTF. In DNA form, the CDR3 reads TGTGCCAGCAGCGTAGAAGGAGGCAGGATTAACTATGGCTACACCTTC.